The rows below give T cell receptor beta chains drawn from one sample of a study of technical replicates of blood from a handful of donors. Profiled with immunoSEQ multiplex PCR; TCRdb holds only in-frame clones, not every one. The repertoire holds roughly 79,000 clones, with roughly 89% as singletons. Sequenced: T cells isolated from PBMCs. These receptors were collected from a human donor in good health. Some clones in this sample may be carry-over from other donors' samples. The CDR3 runs from the conserved cysteine through the conserved F or W. A D gene is named only where the DNA matches it firmly. Where a row states a size, it is once, few, many or the class of an expanded clone; other rows omit it.

clone_size j_call v_call d_call cdr3_nt cdr3_aa
once TRBJ2-7 TRBV6-1 NA TGTGCCAGCAGTGAAGGTTCTAGCGTCTACGAGCAGTACTTC CASSEGSSVYEQYF
NA TRBJ2-7 TRBV4-2 TRBD2 TGTGCCAGCAGCCAAGTCGGGGGGGCCTCTGCAGATCAGTACTTC CASSQVGGASADQYF
NA TRBJ2-7 TRBV30 NA TGTGCCTGGAGTGTTCTCCCTATCATGACTTCCGAGCAGTACTTC CAWSVLPIMTSEQYF
NA TRBJ1-5 TRBV18 NA TGTGCCAGCTCACCAGAGGCTAGCAATCAGCCCCAGCATTTT CASSPEASNQPQHF
NA TRBJ1-4 TRBV30 NA TGTGCCTGGAGCCCCTCCTCGGCTAATGAAAAACTGTTTTTT CAWSPSSANEKLFF
few TRBJ2-2 TRBV2 NA TGTGCCAGCAGTGTTTGGCGGGAGCTGTTTTTT CASSVWRELFF
NA TRBJ1-1 TRBV18 NA TGTGCCAGCTCACCACTTTCCGGGGCTGAAGCTTTCTTT CASSPLSGAEAFF
NA TRBJ2-1 TRBV11-3 NA TGTGCCAGCAGCTTAGGCAGGAACAGGTTGGACATCGCTTTCAATGAGCAGTTCTTC CASSLGRNRLDIAFNEQFF
NA TRBJ1-2 TRBV7-2 NA TGTGCCAGCAGCTTAGATATAAACTATGGCTACACCTTC CASSLDINYGYTF
NA TRBJ1-1 TRBV6-6 NA TGTGCCAGCAGTTACTCGCTAAACACTGAAGCTTTCTTT CASSYSLNTEAFF
NA TRBJ2-7 TRBV9 TRBD2 TGTGCCAGCAGCGTGGCTGAGCGGGAGTCCTCCTACGAGCAGTACTTC CASSVAERESSYEQYF
NA TRBJ1-1 TRBV11-2 TRBD1 TGTGCCAGCAGCTTAGGCCCCGGGACAGGGAAGGGCACTGAAGCTTTCTTT CASSLGPGTGKGTEAFF
NA TRBJ2-3 TRBV7-9 NA TGTGCCAGCAGCCAATACGTGACTAGTCTTCCAGATACGCAGTATTTT CASSQYVTSLPDTQYF
NA TRBJ2-1 TRBV4-2 NA TGTGCCAGCAGCCAAGGACCCGGAGTCTACAATGAGCAGTTCTTC CASSQGPGVYNEQFF
NA TRBJ1-6 TRBV10-3 TRBD1 TGTGCCACCCTCCCGGGACAGGGGGGTGAACCCCTCCACTTT CATLPGQGGEPLHF
NA TRBJ1-2 TRBV27 TRBD1 TGTGCCAGCAGTCTCCGGGACAGGGGGCGCGTCGGTGGCTACACCTTC CASSLRDRGRVGGYTF
NA TRBJ2-3 TRBV10-3 TRBD2 TGTGCCATCAGTGAGTCAATCTATTTGGCTAGCGGGGAGTCCACAGATACGCAGTATTTT CAISESIYLASGESTDTQYF
once TRBJ2-7 TRBV6-5 TRBD1 TGTGCCAGCAAGGTTACAGGGGGGCACGAGCAGTACTTC CASKVTGGHEQYF
NA TRBJ2-1 TRBV5-6 NA TGTGCCAGCAGCTTGGGCGTTGAGCAGTTCTTC CASSLGVEQFF
NA TRBJ2-3 TRBV7-3 NA TGTGCCAGCAGCGAGGAGGGGATGGGGGTTACGCAGTATTTT CASSEEGMGVTQYF
NA TRBJ1-2 TRBV27 NA TGTGCCAGCAGCTTGACTCCCAACTATGGCTACACCTTC CASSLTPNYGYTF
NA TRBJ2-1 TRBV6-6 TRBD2 TGTGCCAGCAGCGAGCGGGGGGGATACAATGAGCAGTTCTTC CASSERGGYNEQFF
NA TRBJ1-3 TRBV7-9 TRBD1 TGTGCCAGCAGCTCAGACAGGGTAGAAAACACCATATATTTT CASSSDRVENTIYF
NA TRBJ2-6 TRBV12-5 NA TGTGCTAGTGGTTTGTCGGAGACTGGGGCCAACGTCCTGACTTTC CASGLSETGANVLTF
NA TRBJ2-3 TRBV15 TRBD2 TGTGCCACCAGCAGAGAACTAGCGGGGACTCCCAGCACAGATACGCAGTATTTT CATSRELAGTPSTDTQYF
NA TRBJ1-1 TRBV19 NA TGTGCCAGTAAGGGGATGGGAGGGGGCACTGAAGCTTTCTTT CASKGMGGGTEAFF
NA TRBJ2-3 TRBV5-1 TRBD1 TGCGCCAGCAGCTGGGACAGGGCCACAGATACGCAGTATTTT CASSWDRATDTQYF
NA TRBJ2-2 TRBV5-4 NA TGTGCCAGCAGCTTGGTAGCCGGGAACACCGGGGAGCTGTTTTTT CASSLVAGNTGELFF
NA TRBJ1-1 TRBV28 NA TGTGCCAGCAGTTTAAACTTTCGGGGAGAAGCTTTCTTT CASSLNFRGEAFF
few TRBJ1-1 TRBV7-6 NA TGTGCCAGCAGCTTAGCAGGGGGAGGGACTGAAGCTTTCTTT CASSLAGGGTEAFF
NA TRBJ1-1 TRBV30 NA TGTGCCTGGAGTGTGTGGGACAATGAAGCTTTCTTT CAWSVWDNEAFF
NA TRBJ2-7 TRBV6-5 NA TGTGCCAGCAGTTACTCAGCGGACCCCTACGAGCAGTACTTC CASSYSADPYEQYF
NA TRBJ2-7 TRBV5-6 NA TGTGCCAGCAGCTTGTTTTCGGGACTCTCGACCCCTTCCTACGAGCAGTACTTC CASSLFSGLSTPSYEQYF
NA TRBJ2-2 TRBV5-1 NA TGCGCCAGCAGCTCGCTCTTGGACAGCACCGGGGAGCTGTTTTTT CASSSLLDSTGELFF
NA TRBJ2-3 TRBV5-1 TRBD2 TGCGCCAGCAGTAAAATAGCGGGAGGAACAGATACGCAGTATTTT CASSKIAGGTDTQYF
NA TRBJ2-3 TRBV7-9 TRBD2 TGTGCCAGCAGCTTTACACCCGGGACTAGCGTTAGCACAGATACGCAGTATTTT CASSFTPGTSVSTDTQYF
NA TRBJ2-1 TRBV5-6 NA TGTGCCAGCAGCTATAACCCTGCTAGCAATGAGCAGTTCTTC CASSYNPASNEQFF
NA TRBJ2-7 TRBV5-1 TRBD1 TGCGCCAGCAGCTCCGGGACAGGAACCTACGAGCAGTACTTC CASSSGTGTYEQYF
NA TRBJ2-7 TRBV27 TRBD2 TGTGCCAGCAGTCTGAGCGGGGGTTCCTACGAGCAGTACTTC CASSLSGGSYEQYF
NA TRBJ1-2 TRBV7-9 NA TGTGCCAGCAGCTCCTCCAGGACAGATAGTAACTATGGCTACACCTTC CASSSSRTDSNYGYTF